These T cell receptor beta chains were read from a single sample in a study of blood T cells in healthy people across ages. TCRdb reanalysed the 5' RACE reads using MiXCR and keeps one entry per CDR3 protein. The sample carries roughly 500,000 distinct CDR3 sequences, 25% to 30% recorded once. The material sequenced was blood. These receptors were collected from a woman between 65 and 79 years old in good health. The CDR3 runs from the conserved cysteine through the conserved F or W. D genes are given only for firm matches. The size of a clone is reported for some rows only, either as once, few or many, or as a class for expanded clones.

>few|TRBV7-2|-|14|TRBJ1-4
CASSLQITNEKLFF
TGTGCCAGCAGCTTACAGATAACTAATGAAAAACTGTTTTTT
>few|TRBV9|TRBD1|14|TRBJ1-1
CASSADRVNTEAFF
TGTGCCAGCAGCGCGGACAGGGTGAACACTGAAGCTTTCTTT
>-|TRBV20-1|-|14|TRBJ2-2
CSARGVTVTGELFF
TGCAGTGCTAGAGGAGTAACCGTCACCGGGGAGCTGTTTTTT
>few|TRBV12-3/TRBV12-4|TRBD1|14|TRBJ1-4
CASTPGTGVEKLFF
TGTGCCAGCACCCCCGGGACAGGGGTTGAAAAACTGTTTTTT
>-|TRBV28|TRBD1|19|TRBJ1-4
CASSSLSLGRGQGKEKLFF
TGTGCCAGCAGTTCCCTCTCACTCGGCCGGGGACAGGGCAAAGAAAAACTGTTTTTT
>-|TRBV6-5|TRBD1|14|TRBJ2-7
CASSYGTGVAEQYF
TGTGCCAGCAGTTACGGGACAGGGGTCGCCGAGCAGTACTTC
>-|TRBV6-4|-|11|TRBJ2-7
CAPLVSYEQYF
TGTGCCCCCCTGGTCTCCTACGAGCAGTACTTC
>few|TRBV21-1|-|16|TRBJ1-2
CASSKAKGARSYGYTF
TGTGCCAGCAGCAAAGCCAAAGGGGCCCGCTCCTATGGCTACACCTTC
>once|TRBV11-3|TRBD2|18|TRBJ2-5
CASSPGMTSGRYQETQYF
TGTGCCAGCAGCCCAGGAATGACTAGCGGGAGATACCAAGAGACCCAGTACTTC
>-|TRBV12-3/TRBV12-4|-|14|TRBJ2-3
CASMARSYTDTQYF
TGTGCCAGCATGGCACGGAGCTACACAGATACGCAGTATTTT
>-|TRBV29-1|-|13|TRBJ2-5
CSPARVAPESQYF
TGCAGCCCCGCGAGGGTAGCCCCAGAGTCCCAGTACTTC
>-|TRBV15|-|15|TRBJ1-2
CATSTGRTINYGYTF
TGTGCCACCAGCACCGGTAGGACAATTAACTATGGCTACACCTTC
>-|TRBV20-1|-|13|TRBJ2-1
CSARDDWRNEQFF
TGCAGTGCTAGAGACGACTGGAGGAATGAGCAGTTCTTC
>-|TRBV20-1|-|14|TRBJ1-2
CSATKDKTNYGYTF
TGCAGTGCTACTAAAGACAAGACTAACTATGGCTACACCTTC
>-|TRBV5-1|-|16|TRBJ2-1
CASSLEPGGRYNEQFF
TGCGCCAGCAGCTTGGAGCCTGGTGGGCGGTACAATGAGCAGTTCTTC
>few|TRBV5-1|-|16|TRBJ2-1
CASSSVRVSSYNEQFF
TGCGCCAGCAGCTCGGTGCGCGTGTCCTCCTACAATGAGCAGTTCTTC
>-|TRBV4-2|-|15|TRBJ2-7
CASSRLGSQSYEQYF
TGTGCCAGCAGCCGCCTAGGAAGTCAGTCCTACGAGCAGTACTTC
>-|TRBV4-1|-|17|TRBJ2-5
CASSEFVWVDGMETQYF
TGCGCCAGCAGCGAGTTCGTGTGGGTCGATGGAATGGAGACCCAGTACTTC
>-|TRBV20-1|TRBD2|13|TRBJ2-3
CSPLAGGPDTQYF
TGCAGTCCCCTAGCGGGGGGCCCGGATACGCAGTATTTT
>-|TRBV24-1|TRBD1|14|TRBJ2-5
CATSSGTGAQGQYF
TGTGCCACCAGTTCCGGGACAGGGGCACAAGGGCAGTACTTC
>-|TRBV20-1|-|15|TRBJ2-7
CSAPTTGTRSYEQYF
TGCAGTGCTCCCACCACAGGGACTCGCTCCTACGAGCAGTACTTC
>-|TRBV5-6|-|15|TRBJ1-4
CASSLTEFTGEKLFF
TGTGCCAGCAGCTTGACGGAGTTCACAGGCGAAAAACTGTTTTTT
>-|TRBV5-1|-|14|TRBJ1-1
CASSKEGWNTEAFF
TGCGCCAGCAGCAAGGAAGGGTGGAACACTGAAGCTTTCTTT
>-|TRBV7-9|TRBD1|17|TRBJ2-7
CASSSPPGRDRAYEQYF
TGTGCCAGCAGCTCTCCCCCCGGCCGGGACAGGGCCTACGAGCAGTACTTC
>-|TRBV18|-|15|TRBJ1-4
CASSPAGRTAEKLFF
TGTGCCAGCTCACCAGCAGGCAGGACGGCAGAAAAACTGTTTTTT
>-|TRBV5-1|-|16|TRBJ2-3
CASSPPGQISTDTQYF
TGCGCCAGCAGTCCCCCGGGACAAATTAGCACAGATACGCAGTATTTT
>-|TRBV5-5|-|17|TRBJ1-5
CASSLLPGQDSNQPQHF
TGTGCCAGCAGCTTGTTGCCCGGGCAGGATAGCAATCAGCCCCAGCATTTT
>many|TRBV24-1|TRBD2|17|TRBJ2-3
CATSDPIGLAGADTQYF
TGTGCCACCAGTGATCCGATTGGACTAGCCGGGGCAGATACGCAGTATTTT
>-|TRBV6-6|-|15|TRBJ2-3
CASSSPGYSTDTQYF
TGTGCCAGCAGTTCCCCCGGGTATAGCACAGATACGCAGTATTTT
>-|TRBV5-1|TRBD2|18|TRBJ2-2
CASRPGTATSGHTGELFF
TGCGCCAGCAGGCCCGGGACAGCTACTAGCGGGCACACCGGGGAGCTGTTTTTT
>few|TRBV18|-|14|TRBJ1-4
CASSPRGFDEKLFF
TGTGCCAGCTCACCACGGGGGTTCGATGAAAAACTGTTTTTT
>few|TRBV11-3|-|16|TRBJ2-3
CASSSRGRFGTDTQYF
TGTGCCAGCAGCTCCCGGGGGAGATTTGGCACAGATACGCAGTATTTT
>many|TRBV7-9|-|13|TRBJ2-5
CASSLTRGETQYF
TGTGCCAGCAGCTTAACACGGGGAGAGACCCAGTACTTC
>many|TRBV29-1|-|13|TRBJ2-3
CSVDLAGTDTQYF
TGCAGCGTTGACCTGGCGGGCACAGATACGCAGTATTTT
>few|TRBV10-3|-|15|TRBJ2-5
CAISEGQRYEETQYF
TGTGCCATCAGTGAGGGGCAGCGGTACGAAGAGACCCAGTACTTC
>-|TRBV18|-|16|TRBJ1-2
CASSPPVEGPLGGYTF
TGTGCCAGCTCACCACCGGTGGAGGGCCCTTTAGGTGGCTACACCTTC
>-|TRBV2|-|16|TRBJ2-4
CASSEEGRGAKNIQYF
TGTGCCAGCAGTGAAGAGGGGAGAGGGGCCAAAAACATTCAGTACTTC
>-|TRBV4-3|-|16|TRBJ2-1
CASSPSTPPSYNEQFF
TGCGCCAGCAGCCCCTCTACGCCACCCTCCTACAATGAGCAGTTCTTC
>-|TRBV10-3|TRBD1|14|TRBJ2-7
CAISEGQGDDEQYF
TGTGCCATCAGTGAGGGACAGGGTGACGACGAGCAGTACTTC
>-|TRBV7-2|-|13|TRBJ1-2
CASSLIDSYGYTF
TGTGCCAGCAGCTTAATAGACAGCTATGGCTACACCTTC
>-|TRBV13|TRBD1|15|TRBJ1-5
CASSKGQGSNQPQHF
TGTGCCAGCAGCAAGGGACAGGGAAGCAATCAGCCCCAGCATTTT
>few|TRBV12-3/TRBV12-4|TRBD1|16|TRBJ2-1
CANSGTGASSYNEQFF
TGTGCCAACTCCGGGACAGGGGCCAGCTCCTACAATGAGCAGTTCTTC
>-|TRBV24-1|TRBD1|15|TRBJ1-2
CATRDPDRGSYGYTF
TGTGCCACCAGAGACCCGGACAGGGGAAGCTATGGCTACACCTTC
>-|TRBV10-3|TRBD1|13|TRBJ1-4
CAITGGQGEKLFF
TGTGCCATCACCGGAGGACAGGGCGAAAAACTGTTTTTT
>-|TRBV20-1|TRBD1|13|TRBJ2-5
CSGENRGGKTQYF
TGCAGTGGGGAAAACAGGGGCGGAAAGACCCAGTACTTC
>many|TRBV6-2/TRBV6-3|-|17|TRBJ2-2
CASSYLRGAANTGELFF
TGTGCCAGCAGTTACCTGAGAGGGGCCGCGAACACCGGGGAGCTGTTTTTT
>-|TRBV10-3|-|14|TRBJ2-1
CAISRSGGYNEQFF
TGTGCCATCTCCAGGTCTGGGGGGTACAATGAGCAGTTCTTC
>few|TRBV3-1|-|14|TRBJ2-7
CASSQVLGVYEQYF
TGTGCCAGCAGCCAAGTTTTAGGGGTCTACGAGCAGTACTTC
>few|TRBV29-1|TRBD1|19|TRBJ1-1
CSGDPRPTGTGEVVTEAFF
TGCAGCGGTGATCCACGTCCTACCGGGACAGGGGAGGTGGTAACTGAAGCTTTCTTT
>-|TRBV7-3|TRBD2|15|TRBJ2-1
CASSLGLAGVSEQFF
TGTGCCAGCAGCTTAGGGCTAGCGGGGGTGAGTGAGCAGTTCTTC
>-|TRBV19|-|13|TRBJ2-5
CASIGRNQETQYF
TGTGCCAGTATTGGGCGCAACCAAGAGACCCAGTACTTC
>few|TRBV20-1|TRBD1|14|TRBJ2-4
CSAQGTEGKNIQYF
TGCAGTGCGCAGGGGACAGAGGGCAAAAACATTCAGTACTTC
>-|TRBV20-1|-|14|TRBJ2-7
CSARRRLGDYEQYF
TGCAGTGCTAGGCGGCGTTTGGGGGACTACGAGCAGTACTTC
>-|TRBV7-2|-|14|TRBJ2-3
CASSFPSLTDTQYF
TGTGCCAGCAGTTTCCCTTCGCTCACAGATACGCAGTATTTT